This TCR beta chain was captured by sequencing in a study of vaccination effects on CD4 cells after COVID-19. Study-level points and caveats: Researchers report that only 1 of 255 vaccine-induced clones in healthy vaccinees cross-reacted with common cold coronaviruses. By a late point after vaccination, infection- and vaccine-induced clones had shrunk markedly through clonal contraction.

Germline V gives CDR1 SNHLY, CDR2 FYNNEI. Trimming pared 11 bases from V and 0 bases from J, leaving 11 bases between. The CDR3 totals 13 residues. This clone has a single count. No antigen is known for it. TCRdb keeps only in-frame clones here, not all; method: immunoSEQ multiplex PCR. Of over 55,000 clones in the sample, around 75% were seen once. ViraFEST assay sequencing came after antigen-specific CD4+ T cells were expanded with viral peptide pools. The culture ran for around ten days before CD4+ T cells were isolated. The vaccine recipients had no prior SARS-CoV-2 infection, with negative nucleocapsid antibodies. In culture with roughly 10 IU/ml IL-2 and roughly 9.7 ug/ml peptides, PBMC were grown at fewer than 2.5 million per well. The authors exchanged half the medium for IL-2 medium on days 3 and 7.

The chain couples TRBV2 to TRBJ1-3; D remains ambiguous. The sequence came from a human donor who received a COVID-19 vaccine. Sample: CD4+ T cells from PBMCs cultured with HCoV-OC43 spike peptides, taken before COVID-19 vaccination. The subset here: HCoV-OC43 spike overlapping peptide pool stimulation. CDR3 sequence (DNA): TGTGCCTGCGAGGGCAACTCTGGAAACACCATATATTTT. Residues: CACEGNSGNTIYF.